The next 10 T cell receptor beta chains were all read from a single sample in a study of T cell changes during pregnancy in multiple sclerosis. TCRdb's table, derived via immunoSEQ multiplex PCR, lists solely in-frame clones and lacks some. The sample includes tens of thousands of clones, 85% to 95% of them seen just once. The sample here was peripheral blood, taken in the third trimester of pregnancy. These receptors all stem from a female donor with multiple sclerosis, enrolled in a pregnancy study.

The gene calls are TRBV7-8 and TRBJ2-7; D unclear. The CDR3 covers 11 residues. V lost 5 bases, J lost 7 bases, and 9 bases lay in between. Germline loops: CDR1 SGHVS, CDR2 FQNEAQ. CDR3 in DNA: TGTGCCAGCAGCGGATCCGGGGAGCAGTACTTC. It encodes CASSGSGEQYF.

The chain uses TRBV30 and TRBJ2-3, with 9 bases matching TRBD1. Germline V gene sequence: CDR1 GTSNPN, CDR2 SVGIG (reference sequence). Trimming cost V 3 bases and J 5 bases; bases outside gene matches: 6. CDR3 size: 14 residues. Here the CDR3 reads CAWSGTGYIDTQYF. The CDR3 DNA reads as TGTGCCTGGAGCGGGACAGGGTACATAGATACGCAGTATTTT.

The chain is built from TRBV14 and TRBJ2-1, with 10 bases lining up with TRBD2. V shed 4 bases, J shed 4 bases, and the junction held 7 bases outside the gene matches. Germline V gene data show CDR1 as SGHDN and CDR2 as FVKESK. The CDR3 is 16 amino acids. The CDR3 DNA reads TGTGCCAGCAGCCCCTCACTAGCGGGGTCATACAATGAGCAGTTCTTC. Its translation: CASSPSLAGSYNEQFF.

V and J are TRBV18 and TRBJ1-1, with 9 bases aligning to TRBD1. Germline CDR1 reads KGHSH; CDR2 reads LQKENI. V lost 4 bases, J lost 5 bases, and 11 bases stayed unmatched. The CDR3 has 16 amino acids. The CDR3, as DNA: TGTGCCAGCTCACGTAAGACTGGGACAGGGCAGACTGAAGCTTTCTTT. Translation gives CASSRKTGTGQTEAFF. The variable domain in full, completed from reference TRBV18 and TRBJ1-1, reads NAGVMQNPRHLVRRRGQEARLRCSPMKGHSHVYWYRQLPEEGLKFMVYLQKENIIDESGMPKERFSAEFPKEGPSILRIQQVVRGDSAAYFCASSRKTGTGQTEAFFGQGTRLTVV.

The gene calls are TRBV29-1 and TRBJ2-3; 7 bases agree with TRBD2. Germline CDR1 SQVTM, CDR2 ANQGSEA. This CDR3 contains 15 residues. V lost 5 bases to trimming and J lost 1 base; unmatched junction nucleotides: 9. As DNA, the CDR3 is TGCAGCGTTCACGGACTAGGAAGGGGCACAGATACGCAGTATTTT. It yields the protein CSVHGLGRGTDTQYF.

The CDR3 DNA is TGTGCCAGCAGCCCGCCGGGGGTTATGGAGGAAAAACTGTTTTTT. It specifies CASSPPGVMEEKLFF. The chain uses TRBV4-2 and TRBJ1-4; possible D gene TRBD1, 5 bases. V lost 4 bases, J lost 8 bases, and 17 bases lay in between. Per the germline V gene, CDR1 is LGHNA and CDR2 is YNFKEQ. This CDR3 region has 15 residues.

The rearrangement uses TRBV6-6 and TRBJ2-7; a weak D match, TRBD2 (6 bases). Germline V gives CDR1 MNHNY, CDR2 SVGAGI (reference sequence). Trimming removed 0 bases at V and 1 base at J, with 13 bases between. The CDR3 is 16 residues long. CDR3 DNA sequence: TGTGCCAGCAGTTACTCTCCGGGACTTGGATCCTACGAGCAGTACTTC. Translation: CASSYSPGLGSYEQYF.

The J gene is TRBJ1-2, the V gene TRBV4-2, with 7 bases that match TRBD1. This CDR3 spans 16 amino acids. V lost 0 bases to trimming and J lost 0 bases; unmatched junction nucleotides: 4. The germline CDR1 and CDR2 sequences are LGHNA and YNFKEQ. The CDR3 protein is CASSQEGQRPNYGYTF. CDR3 in DNA: TGTGCCAGCAGCCAAGAGGGACAGCGACCTAACTATGGCTACACCTTC.

This chain links TRBV30 with TRBJ1-1; D gene unclear. Per the germline V gene, CDR1 is GTSNPN and CDR2 is SVGIG (reference sequence). V was trimmed by 3 bases and J by 1 base, leaving 6 bases between them. The CDR3 consists of 12 residues. The CDR3 DNA follows: TGTGCCTGGAGCCGACAGAACACTGAAGCTTTCTTT. Protein product: CAWSRQNTEAFF.

The chain is built from TRBV4-2 and TRBJ2-7, with 7 bases matching TRBD1. V shed 3 bases, J shed 6 bases, and the junction held 11 bases outside the gene matches. Germline V gene sequence: CDR1 LGHNA, CDR2 YNFKEQ. The CDR3 is made up of 15 amino acids. In DNA, the CDR3 is TGTGCCAGCAGCCACCAAACGGGGACAGCTCGCGAGCAGTACTTC. Translation: CASSHQTGTAREQYF.